This TCR beta chain was sequenced in a study of blood T cell repertoires in COVID-19. Study-wide background: T cells, B-cell-depleted T cells, or PBMCs provided the cDNA or gDNA that served as material.

The study drew participants aged about 18 to 90 years from some 25 US areas. Cohorts were assigned according to the clinical history that participants reported. The CDR3 consists of 13 residues. Looked up from germline, CDR1 is WNHNN and CDR2 is SYGVQD (reference sequence). V was trimmed by 4 bases and J by 5 bases, leaving 11 bases between them. The data were produced by immunoSEQ multiplex PCR, yet TCRdb's version contains in-frame clones alone and is incomplete. This sample has under 150,000 clones, with almost 85% found just once. Sequenced: PBMCs or T cells enriched from blood (not recorded which). The chain joins TRBV10-1 to TRBJ1-1; D remains unclear. The receptor was isolated from a man aged 40-50 years with acute COVID-19. CDR3 protein: CASSGIGGTEAFF. CDR3 in DNA: TGCGCCAGCAGTGGGATAGGAGGGACTGAAGCTTTCTTT.